This TCR beta chain was obtained from a study of blood T cell repertoires in COVID-19. Background on the study: Samples representing acute and convalescent COVID-19 were sourced from the United States, Italy and Spain. The cDNA or gDNA used as material had been derived from T cells, B-cell-depleted T cells, or PBMCs.

The CDR3 covers 14 residues. Unmatched junction bases numbered 6, after V lost 3 bases and J lost 6 bases. Germline lookup yields CDR1 SGHAT and CDR2 FQDESV (reference sequence). Per the authors' pipeline: Amplification of reference gene primers provided the estimated nucleated cell counts. Repertoires were generated with immunoSEQ multiplex PCR, while TCRdb's copy carries only in-frame clones and drops some. The D gene and trimming were derived from the DNA, and the V and J assignments and clone size from that table. The sample has 150,000 to 200,000 clones, approximately 77% seen once. The clonotype originates from a woman over 75 with active or convalescent COVID-19. The sequenced sample was peripheral blood. The rearrangement uses TRBV11-1 and TRBJ1-2; 8 bases line up with TRBD1. CDR3 sequence reads: CASSFLDRVHGYTF. The DNA for the CDR3 is TGTGCCAGCAGCTTCTTGGACAGGGTGCATGGCTACACCTTC.